Listed here are 14 T cell receptor beta chains from one sample, sequenced in a study of blood T cell repertoires in COVID-19. The assay was immunoSEQ multiplex PCR, and TCRdb's table has in-frame clones only and misses some. The data contain hundreds of thousands of clones, roughly 90% of them singletons. The sample was peripheral blood. These receptors were taken from a woman in her 70s with COVID-19, enrolled during active disease.

This clone was seen a single time. The gene calls are TRBV6-6 and TRBJ1-5; 10 bases line up with TRBD1. The CDR3 totals 16 residues. Per the germline V gene, CDR1 is MNHNY and CDR2 is SVGAGI (reference sequence). Trimming cost V 6 bases and J 6 bases; bases outside gene matches: 11. The CDR3 region is CASSPPGQGKGQPQHF. CDR3 DNA: TGTGCCAGCAGCCCACCGGGACAGGGGAAAGGTCAGCCCCAGCATTTT.

The V and J genes are TRBV9 and TRBJ1-1; D unresolved. The CDR3 runs to 15 residues. The ends were cut back, 4 bases at V and 6 bases at J, with 19 bases in the middle. The germline V gene has CDR1 SGDLS and CDR2 YYNGEE. The CDR3 DNA follows: TGTGCCAGCAGCCGCCACCAGGATACCATTGCTGAAGCTTTCTTT. Amino acids: CASSRHQDTIAEAFF.

The chain is built from TRBV7-2 and TRBJ1-5; 7 nucleotides agree with TRBD1. CDR3 length: 19 residues. V trimming: 0 bases; J trimming: 4 bases; junction bases outside the gene matches: 15. Germline CDR1 is SGHTA and CDR2 is FQGNSA. CDR3 nucleotides: TGTGCCAGCAGCTTAGCGAAGGGGGCGCCCCTTTTTGGTAATCAGCCCCAGCATTTT. Amino acids: CASSLAKGAPLFGNQPQHF.

V is TRBV5-1 and J is TRBJ2-1; D is perhaps TRBD1 (6 bases). There are 15 residues in the CDR3. Germline V gives CDR1 SGHRS, CDR2 YFSETQ. Deletions cut 7 bases from V and 2 bases from J, with 16 bases between. The CDR3, as DNA: TGCGCCAGCCGTACTAAAGGGGGTCCCTACAATGAGCAGTTCTTC. Translating gives CASRTKGGPYNEQFF.

The V and J genes are TRBV5-6 and TRBJ1-2; 9 positions match TRBD1. The CDR3 is 14 residues long. V lost 4 bases to trimming and J lost 5 bases; unmatched junction nucleotides: 6. CDR1 and CDR2 from the germline V gene are SGHDT and YYEEEE. The CDR3 reads CASSLDRGGYGYTF. The CDR3, as DNA: TGTGCCAGCAGCCTGGACAGGGGTGGATATGGCTACACCTTC.

The genes are TRBV6-5 and TRBJ2-7; D unresolved. The ends were cut back, 5 bases at V and 1 base at J, with 12 bases in the middle. CDR1 and CDR2 (germline): MNHEY, SVGAGI. This CDR3 has 14 amino acids. DNA of the CDR3: TGTGCCAGCAGTCCACCGGTCCCTTCCTACGAGCAGTACTTC. Translating gives CASSPPVPSYEQYF.

The V and J genes are TRBV5-4 and TRBJ1-1; 7 bases align to TRBD1. Per the germline V gene, CDR1 is SGHNT and CDR2 is YYREEE (reference sequence). The CDR3 has 15 residues. With 2 bases clipped from V and 6 bases from J, the junction kept 10 bases outside the gene matches. In DNA form, the CDR3 reads TGTGCCAGCAGCTTCCTACAGGGGCAGGGGGCTGAAGCTTTCTTT. Protein sequence: CASSFLQGQGAEAFF.

V and J are TRBV3-1 (or the pseudogene TRBV3-2) and TRBJ2-1, with 11 bases aligning to TRBD2. The V gene's germline CDR1 is LGHDT and CDR2 YNNKEL (reference sequence). V dropped 3 bases and J dropped 7; count of bases not matched to a gene: 5. This CDR3 spans 15 amino acids. The CDR3 is CASSQPWTSGNEQFF. The CDR3, as DNA: TGTGCCAGCAGCCAGCCTTGGACTAGCGGGAATGAGCAGTTCTTC.

The chain is built from TRBV5-1 and TRBJ2-7, with 12 nucleotides matching TRBD1. J gave up 6 bases and V 0 bases, and 4 bases lay outside the gene matches. Germline values: CDR1 SGHRS, CDR2 YFSETQ. This CDR3 has 15 amino acids. The CDR3 DNA is TGCGCCAGCAGCTTGGAAGGGACAGGGGGCGGCGAGCAGTACTTC. Its translation is CASSLEGTGGGEQYF.

The rearrangement joins TRBV10-3 to TRBJ1-1; no clear D gene. V lost 5 bases to trimming and J lost 4 bases, with 8 bases between them. This CDR3 comprises 12 residues. Looked up from germline, CDR1 is ENHRY and CDR2 is SYGVKD. Written as DNA, the CDR3 is TGTGCCATCAGTCAAGTTAGCACTGAAGCTTTCTTT. Translation: CAISQVSTEAFF.

The rearrangement joins TRBV7-7 to TRBJ1-5; 7 bases are a match to TRBD1. The trim removed 1 base at V and 0 bases at J, leaving 12 bases unmatched. This CDR3 region has 19 residues. From germline, CDR1 is SSHAT and CDR2 FNYEAQ (reference sequence). The CDR3, as DNA: TGTGCCAGCAGCTTAGTCTGGGGGAGGACAGGCCATAGCAATCAGCCCCAGCATTTT. It encodes CASSLVWGRTGHSNQPQHF.

Only one count was recorded for this clone. The chain couples TRBV7-3 to TRBJ2-1; TRBD2 matches 7 bases. CDR1 and CDR2 (germline): SGHTA, FQGTGA. The CDR3 is 13 residues long. V lost 0 bases to trimming and J lost 7 bases; unmatched junction nucleotides: 0. CDR3 sequence: CASSLTGGNEQFF. The CDR3 DNA reads TGTGCCAGCAGCTTAACGGGAGGGAATGAGCAGTTCTTC.

V gene TRBV21-1 combines with J gene TRBJ1-3; the table assigns TRBD1, which was not confirmed against the DNA. TRBV21-1 is a documented pseudogene. CDR3 length: 16 amino acids. CDR3 nucleotides: TGTGCCAGCAGCATCGCCGACAGAAACTCTGGAAACACCATATATTTT. Its protein product is CASSIADRNSGNTIYF.

The V call is TRBV9, the J call TRBJ2-5; unclear D gene. This CDR3 contains 13 residues. CDR1 is SGDLS, CDR2 YYNGEE, per germline. V gave up 4 bases and J gave up 1 base, with 8 bases separating them. In DNA form, the CDR3 reads TGTGCCAGCAGCAAGAGCCCCCAAGAGACCCAGTACTTC. Protein sequence: CASSKSPQETQYF. The full variable domain, in which reference TRBV9 and TRBJ2-5 provide the parts outside the CDR3, is DSGVTQTPKHLITATGQRVTLRCSPRSGDLSVYWYQQSLDQGLQFLIQYYNGEERAKGNILERFSAQQFPDLHSELNLSSLELGDSALYFCASSKSPQETQYFGPGTRLLVL.